The present TCR beta chain was sequenced within a study of Graves' ophthalmopathy and Graves' hyperthyroidism. This clonotype was counted between two and nine times. What it binds is unknown. Notes on the study in general: Using a 13-signature model, the authors split ophthalmopathy from stable hyperthyroidism, with around 89% sensitivity and roughly 83% specificity.

Beta-chain TCR CDR3 regions were amplified from RNA transcripts. RT-PCR in the first round used HTBI primers; a second-round multiplex PCR followed. TCRdb fed the multiplex PCR reads into MiXCR, producing one record per CDR3 protein. The top ten clones hold about 9.4% of a sample with about 480,000 distinct CDR3 sequences, about 15% of them seen once. Trimming cost V 7 bases and J 1 base, with 13 bases left between them. Germline CDR1 reads MDHEN; CDR2 reads SYDVKM. The CDR3 has 14 residues. Other autoimmune diseases, uncontrolled infections, pregnancy or lactation led to the exclusion of patients. Sequencing was carried out using blood. This sequence was found in a young woman with Graves' ophthalmopathy. This chain uses TRBV28 with TRBJ2-5; weak D call: TRBD1 (5 bases). The CDR3 nucleotides read TGTGCCAGCACCCCCGAAGGGGTCCAAGAGACCCAGTACTTC. It specifies CASTPEGVQETQYF.